This entry describes one T cell receptor beta chain. Original processing methods: Using reference gene primer amplification, nucleated cell counts were estimated. Some clones are missing from TCRdb's copy, which holds only in-frame ones; the method was immunoSEQ multiplex PCR. V, J and clone size reflect that table, while D and trimming were determined from the DNA. The sample contains around 78,000 clones, about nine tenths of which appear only once. This entry belongs to a study of blood T cell repertoires in COVID-19. As for the study in general: The origin of the acute and convalescent COVID-19 samples was the United States, Italy and Spain. T cells, B-cell-depleted T cells, or PBMCs supplied cDNA or gDNA.

Trimming cost V 5 bases and J 0 bases; bases outside gene matches: 7. The CDR3 length is 15 residues. Germline CDR1 LGHDT, CDR2 YNNKEL (reference sequence). The chain has TRBV3-1 (or the pseudogene TRBV3-2) and TRBJ2-7; 7 bases align to TRBD1. This TCR was sampled from a man between 45 and 60 years old with active or convalescent COVID-19. The material sequenced was peripheral blood. DNA of the CDR3: TGTGCCAGCAGCAGGCCGGGACAGAGCTCCTACGAGCAGTACTTC. Amino acids: CASSRPGQSSYEQYF.